This entry concerns a single T cell receptor (beta chain). Its antigen has not been determined. One base away there is no much larger clone; base qualities are not given. The time point label, as the study defines it: baseline before first vaccination. Samples from vaccinated people were obtained from the UK trials COV001 and COV002, which included a single-blind randomized controlled phase 2/3 trial of AZD1222 (ChAdOx1 nCoV-19) in healthy adults. Trial participant PBMC samples were collected at day 0 and day 28 after the second dose for TCRbeta chain sequencing. This sample is part of a study of T cell responses to AZD1222 COVID-19 vaccine (TCRdb year 2021). A note on the overall study: AZD1222 recipients given second doses at about 4 weeks or at about 12 weeks were pooled, since spike-specific TCR depth and breadth were not found to differ between the two schedules. A total of 230 to 250 trial participants underwent TCR sequencing, of whom 200 to 220 had received two doses of AZD1222 and 26 had received two doses of the MenACWY control vaccine. Enrollment into the trials was organized by age into subgroups of 18-55, 56-69 and 70-plus years, and those subgroups contained around 150, 28 and 57 TCR-sequenced participants, respectively.

The junction shows trimming of 5 bases on V and 0 bases on J, plus 10 bases between the germline ends. Spanning cysteine to phenylalanine, the CDR3 consists of 14 amino acids. Only CDR3 DNA is held: 42 bases, read in frame from base 1. Taken from the germline V gene, the CDR1 and CDR2 loops are MRHNA and SNTAGT. The CDR3 regions of human TCRbeta chains were subjected to immunosequencing. As for the original processing: TCRs in the repertoires were matched against a reference library of SARS-CoV-2-specific TCRs that had been generated with the MIRA antigen-specificity platform. Breadth was defined as the fraction of unique TCRs that were SARS-CoV-2-associated. Depth was defined as the fraction of total T cells that were SARS-CoV-2-associated. Using the MIRA data, each spike-specific TCR was mapped to the spike region that the TCR reacts to and placed in a CD4 or CD8 class. Log10-transformed breadth and depth values were compared by one-way ANOVA with Sidak's multiple comparisons tests. TCRdb holds this immuneACCESS table with in-frame rearrangements only. Some clones are missing; in checked studies, unresolved V genes explain under half, and the rest has no known cause. The V and J calls and clone size come from that table; D and trimming were worked out from the DNA. The sample table shows around 100,000 clones, and roughly 91% are seen once. The ten largest clonotypes hold around 1.7% of the sample.

Beyond this particular receptor, the publication reports: The whole spike protein was spanned by vaccine-associated CD4 TCRs, and dominant responses were seen in regions 160-218 and 743-854. Only a handful of AZD1222 recipients were SARS-CoV-2 seropositive at baseline, limiting conclusions about previously exposed vaccinees. In the small 56-69-year group, the increase in depth fell short of significance, most likely because of low power. Reportedly, almost half of the unique spike-specific TCRs recognized epitopes lying outside the regions that are mutated in the B.1.351 and B.1.1.7 variants. No day 14 peak-response samples were available, so repertoires were characterized only after the peak T cell response. Spike-specific TCR breadth and depth rose significantly after two AZD1222 doses compared with day 0 and with MenACWY recipients. Participants were mostly white British, with more females than males. The authors suggested clonal diversity may have been underestimated.

Source: peripheral blood, taken on day 0 of AZD1222 vaccination. Recombination connected TRBV6-4 to TRBJ1-1; no D gene is confidently identified. This receptor was identified in an adult in good health. The bases read TGTGCCAGCAGTAAACCTGGACTGAACACTGAAGCTTTCTTT. Its translation reads: CASSKPGLNTEAFF.